These T cell receptor beta chains were read from a single sample in a study of PD-1 blockade in classical Hodgkin lymphoma. Sequenced by immunoSEQ multiplex PCR; TCRdb stores in-frame clones only, minus some. The table shows more than 25,000 clones, with approximately 88% occurring only once. The sample consisted of CD4+ T cells from blood. These receptors were collected from a human donor with classical Hodgkin lymphoma. The conserved cysteine and the conserved F or W are not part of the CDR3 here. The size of a clone is reported for some rows only, either as once, few or many, or as a class for expanded clones.

abundance	v_gene	j_gene	CDR3aa
NA	TRBV10-3	TRBJ2-1	AISARREWMSNEQF
once	TRBV19	TRBJ2-5	ASTQGGETQY
NA	TRBV19	TRBJ1-5	ASSADRTQPQH
NA	TRBV7-9	TRBJ1-1	ASSQTEGQGPAAF
NA	TRBV5-8	TRBJ2-6	ASSLGGRAGSGANVLT
NA	TRBV19	TRBJ2-2	ASSIGGSDTGELF
NA	TRBV18	TRBJ2-7	ASSPREGYEQY
NA	TRBV6-4	TRBJ1-2	ASSVTTVNYGYT
NA	TRBV4-1	TRBJ2-3	ASSPHGLRTDTQY
NA	TRBV7-9	TRBJ1-2	ASSLDVNYGYT
NA	TRBV7-9	TRBJ1-1	ASSLQGGGTEAF
NA	TRBV10-3	TRBJ2-3	AISGGFAQY
NA	TRBV19	TRBJ2-7	ASSASGGYEQY
once	TRBV28	TRBJ1-4	ASIQQGAGKLF
NA	TRBV5-1	TRBJ2-5	ASSLGTVQETQY
once	TRBV7-9	TRBJ2-7	ASSLVGSSYEQY
few	TRBV7-2	TRBJ2-7	ASTLGLAASYEQY
NA	TRBV18	TRBJ2-2	ASSPIAEPLGGELF
NA	TRBV6-1	TRBJ2-6	ASSARTGVPGANVLT
NA	TRBV6-6	TRBJ2-7	ASSHRTSGTYEQY
NA	TRBV19	TRBJ2-5	ASSMAWQETQY
NA	TRBV5-5	TRBJ1-2	ASSVPGQGAGYT
NA	TRBV28	TRBJ1-5	ASSPGQASNQPQH
NA	TRBV19	TRBJ1-2	ASSDRSSRRGYT
NA	TRBV11-2	TRBJ2-5	ASSLGPETQY
NA	TRBV5-1	TRBJ2-1	ASSHGQLSVDEQF
NA	TRBV30	TRBJ1-2	AWSTGGHGYT
NA	TRBV28	TRBJ1-1	ASSLRQVKAF
NA	TRBV11-2	TRBJ1-6	ASSFTGLYNSPLH
few	TRBV4-1	TRBJ2-7	ASSLGGFSYEQY
NA	TRBV7-2	TRBJ1-1	ASSLLGHPNTEAF
few	TRBV29-1	TRBJ2-3	SVDESTDTQY
NA	TRBV5-1	TRBJ2-7	ASSKRDRSYEQY
NA	TRBV10-1	TRBJ1-1	ASSESGDRGAEAF
NA	TRBV28	TRBJ2-1	ASSGHEQF
NA	TRBV9	TRBJ2-1	ASSVSYGRLLSSYNEQF
NA	TRBV4-1	TRBJ2-7	ASSRWIGGEQY
NA	TRBV9	TRBJ2-2	ASSVAPTGELF
NA	TRBV5-1	TRBJ2-7	ASSRQGEGEQY
NA	TRBV29-1	TRBJ2-5	SVGEGGLTQY
once	TRBV2	TRBJ2-4	ASSASPGAVGDIQY
NA	TRBV19	TRBJ2-5	ASSPRDPETQY
once	TRBV13	TRBJ2-1	ASSLGPAGGYNEQF
NA	TRBV19	TRBJ1-5	ASNRDRLEPQH
few	TRBV28	TRBJ1-5	ASSFGTGHNQPQH
NA	TRBV10-3	TRBJ1-3	AISAFRDSVSGNTIY
NA	TRBV2	TRBJ2-4	ASIPGTGIFSAKNIQY
few	TRBV19	TRBJ2-5	ASSIRQGETQY
NA	TRBV7-2	TRBJ2-1	ASSLWTSGTDEQF
NA	TRBV7-6	TRBJ2-1	ASRTQPSSYNEQF
NA	TRBV5-1	TRBJ2-7	ASSRDTYEQY
NA	TRBV18	TRBJ1-1	ASSPLTGQGLNTEAF
NA	TRBV15	TRBJ2-3	ATSRDLAGASDTQY
NA	TRBV28	TRBJ1-2	ASSGRNYGYT
NA	TRBV6-4	TRBJ2-1	ASSDYDSSYNEQF
NA	TRBV10-3	TRBJ1-1	AISESTNTEAF
once	TRBV27	TRBJ2-3	ASSLLAGNTDTQY
NA	TRBV19	TRBJ1-1	ASRPDSTEAF
NA	TRBV5-4	TRBJ2-1	ASSSGTSGRAYEQF